This note documents a single T cell receptor (beta chain) sequence. Its antigen remains unknown. Its ends do not fully match the called genes, so a read error is possible. The sample originates from a study of tumor-infiltrating lymphocytes in primary liver carcinoma. From around 500 ng of total RNA, TCR beta-specific cDNA was reverse-transcribed using a constant-region primer. Investigators got TCR beta libraries out of three nested multiplex PCR rounds, done with slightly modified ARM-PCR. Amplification in the first two PCR rounds was performed using TRBV1-TRBV30 forward primers and a C-beta reverse primer for around 9 cycles each. Using its own MiXCR run on the multiplex PCR reads, TCRdb lists one record per CDR3 protein. The sample consists of about 300,000 distinct CDR3 sequences, about 60% of them appearing once. Overall study results and limits: The overlap of tumor-adjacent and tumor-blood pairs was smaller than that of tumor region pairs.

Alongside blood RNA obtained from unsorted whole blood, germline DNA was also extracted. Germline values: CDR1 MGHRA, CDR2 YSYEKL. The CDR3 loop spans 15 amino acids. This clonotype was obtained from a man aged 35 to 55 with primary liver carcinoma and hepatitis B virus infection. The rearrangement uses TRBV4-1 and TRBJ2-7; 8 bases line up with TRBD2. The specimen was peripheral blood. This chain's CDR3 is CASSQGLAGFYEQHF. The CDR3 nucleotides are TGCGCCAGCAGCCAAGGGTTAGCGGGATTCTACGAGCAGCACTTC.